This T cell receptor (beta chain) was documented in a study of T cell responses to AZD1222 COVID-19 vaccine. Whole-study findings and limits: Among those given AZD1222, only five to seven were seropositive at baseline.

Sequencing was performed with immunoSEQ multiplex PCR; in TCRdb, only in-frame clones are kept and a portion is missing. The sample includes 100,000 to 150,000 clones, over 80% of them seen just once. Deletions cut 2 bases from V and 5 bases from J, with 15 bases between. The CDR3 is 15 residues long. Looked up from germline, CDR1 is SGDLS and CDR2 is YYNGEE. Worth noting for this clone: Its antigen is unknown.

The source is an adult in good health. This sequence joins TRBV9 and TRBJ2-3; D is possibly TRBD2 (6 bases). The sample in question was peripheral blood, obtained on day 0 of AZD1222 vaccination. As DNA, the CDR3 is TGTGCCAGCAGCGTTCTCGGGAGCCCGGAAGATACGCAGTATTTT. Its protein is CASSVLGSPEDTQYF.